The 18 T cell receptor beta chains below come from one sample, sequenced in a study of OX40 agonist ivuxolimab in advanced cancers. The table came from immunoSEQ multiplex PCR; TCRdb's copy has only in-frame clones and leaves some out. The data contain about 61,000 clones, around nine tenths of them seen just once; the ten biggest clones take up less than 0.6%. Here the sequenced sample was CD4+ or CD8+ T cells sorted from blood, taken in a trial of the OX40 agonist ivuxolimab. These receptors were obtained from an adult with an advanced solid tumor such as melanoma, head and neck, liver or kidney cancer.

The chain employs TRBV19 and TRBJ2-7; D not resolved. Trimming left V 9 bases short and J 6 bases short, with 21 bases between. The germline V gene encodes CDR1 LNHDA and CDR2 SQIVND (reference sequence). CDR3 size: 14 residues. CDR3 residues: CASSTDPARPEQYF. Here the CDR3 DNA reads TGTGCCAGCAGCACTGACCCGGCGAGGCCCGAGCAGTACTTC.

The CDR3 region has the DNA TGTGCCATCAGTCGAGCGGGTCCTAGCACAGATACGCAGTATTTT. Protein: CAISRAGPSTDTQYF. V is TRBV10-3 and J is TRBJ2-3; a weak D match, TRBD2 (6 bases). The germline V and J ends were trimmed by 5 bases and 0 bases, with 12 bases remaining between them. Germline CDR1 reads ENHRY; CDR2 reads SYGVKD. This CDR3 region has 15 residues.

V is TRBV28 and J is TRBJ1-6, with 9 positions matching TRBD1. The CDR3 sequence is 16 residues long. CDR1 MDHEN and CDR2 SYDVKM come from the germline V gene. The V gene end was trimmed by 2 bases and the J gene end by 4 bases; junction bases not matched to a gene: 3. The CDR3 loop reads CASSLGDRVYNSPLHF. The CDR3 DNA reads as TGTGCCAGCAGTTTAGGGGACAGGGTATATAATTCACCCCTCCACTTT.

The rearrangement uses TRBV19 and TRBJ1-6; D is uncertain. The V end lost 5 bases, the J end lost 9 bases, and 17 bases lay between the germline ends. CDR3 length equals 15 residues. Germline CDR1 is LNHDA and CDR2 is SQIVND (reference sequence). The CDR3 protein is CASSPTTQGGSPLHF. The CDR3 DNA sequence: TGTGCCAGTAGTCCAACGACACAAGGAGGTTCACCCCTCCACTTT.

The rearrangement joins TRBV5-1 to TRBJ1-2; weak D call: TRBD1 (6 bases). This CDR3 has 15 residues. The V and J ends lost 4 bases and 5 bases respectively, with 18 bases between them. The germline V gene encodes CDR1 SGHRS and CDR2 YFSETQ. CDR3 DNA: TGCGCCAGCAGCGTCTCAGGGGAGGGACGTTATGGCTACACCTTC. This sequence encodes CASSVSGEGRYGYTF. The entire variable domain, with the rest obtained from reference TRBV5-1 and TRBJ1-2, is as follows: KAGVTQTPRYLIKTRGQQVTLSCSPISGHRSVSWYQQTPGQGLQFLFEYFSETQRNKGNFPGRFSGRQFSNSRSEMNVSTLELGDSALYLCASSVSGEGRYGYTFGSGTRLTVV.

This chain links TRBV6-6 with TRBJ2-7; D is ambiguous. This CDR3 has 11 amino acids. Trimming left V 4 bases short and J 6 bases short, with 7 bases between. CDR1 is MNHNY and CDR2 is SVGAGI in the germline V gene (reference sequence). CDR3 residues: CASSSKIEQYF. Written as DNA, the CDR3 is TGTGCCAGCAGTTCAAAGATCGAGCAGTACTTC.

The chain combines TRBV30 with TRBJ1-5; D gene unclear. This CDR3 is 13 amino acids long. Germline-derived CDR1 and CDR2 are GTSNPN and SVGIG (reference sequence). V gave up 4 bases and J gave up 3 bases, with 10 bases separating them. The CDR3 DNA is TGTGCCTGGATGGCAGGCTTCAATCAGCCCCAGCATTTT. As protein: CAWMAGFNQPQHF.

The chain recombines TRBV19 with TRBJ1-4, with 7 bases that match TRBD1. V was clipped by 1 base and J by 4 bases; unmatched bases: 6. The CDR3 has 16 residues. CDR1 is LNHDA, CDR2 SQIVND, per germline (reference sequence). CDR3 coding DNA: TGTGCCAGTAGTATAGCCCGGGACAGAGATAATGAAAAACTGTTTTTT. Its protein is CASSIARDRDNEKLFF.

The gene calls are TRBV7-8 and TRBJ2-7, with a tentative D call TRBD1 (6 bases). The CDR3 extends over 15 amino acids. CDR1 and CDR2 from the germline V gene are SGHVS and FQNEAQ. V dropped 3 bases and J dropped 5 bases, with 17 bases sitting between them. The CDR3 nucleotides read TGTGCCAGCAGCTTTAGTTCCCAGGGGAGCAACGAGCAGTACTTC. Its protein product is CASSFSSQGSNEQYF.

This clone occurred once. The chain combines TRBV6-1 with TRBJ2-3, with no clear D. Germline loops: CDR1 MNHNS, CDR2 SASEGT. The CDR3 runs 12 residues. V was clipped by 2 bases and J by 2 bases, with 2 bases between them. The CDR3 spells CASSEYTDTQYF. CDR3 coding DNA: TGTGCCAGCAGTGAATACACAGATACGCAGTATTTT.

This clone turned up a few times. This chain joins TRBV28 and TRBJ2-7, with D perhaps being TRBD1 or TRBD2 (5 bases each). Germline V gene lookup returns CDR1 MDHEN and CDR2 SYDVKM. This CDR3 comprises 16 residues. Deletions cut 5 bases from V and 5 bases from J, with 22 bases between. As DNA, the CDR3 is TGTGCCAGCAGTCTACGCGCCGGGACGAGGGCCCACGAGCAGTACTTC. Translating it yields CASSLRAGTRAHEQYF.

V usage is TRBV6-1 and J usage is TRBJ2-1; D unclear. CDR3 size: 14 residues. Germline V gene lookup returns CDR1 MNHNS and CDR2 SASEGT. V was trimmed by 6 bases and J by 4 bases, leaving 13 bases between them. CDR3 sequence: CASSFGLSYNEQFF. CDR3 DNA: TGTGCCAGCAGCTTCGGTTTATCGTACAATGAGCAGTTCTTC.

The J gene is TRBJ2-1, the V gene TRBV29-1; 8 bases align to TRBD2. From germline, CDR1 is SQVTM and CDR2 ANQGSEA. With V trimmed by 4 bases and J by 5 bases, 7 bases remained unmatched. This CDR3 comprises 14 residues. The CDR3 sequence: CSVVGRGVHNEQFF. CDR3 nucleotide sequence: TGCAGCGTTGTCGGGCGGGGGGTTCACAATGAGCAGTTCTTC.

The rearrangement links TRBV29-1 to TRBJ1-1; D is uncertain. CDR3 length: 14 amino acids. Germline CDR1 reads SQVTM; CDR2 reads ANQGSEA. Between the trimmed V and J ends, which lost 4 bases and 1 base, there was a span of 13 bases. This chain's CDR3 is CSVVLAGPNTEAFF. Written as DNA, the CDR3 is TGCAGCGTTGTATTGGCAGGACCGAACACTGAAGCTTTCTTT.

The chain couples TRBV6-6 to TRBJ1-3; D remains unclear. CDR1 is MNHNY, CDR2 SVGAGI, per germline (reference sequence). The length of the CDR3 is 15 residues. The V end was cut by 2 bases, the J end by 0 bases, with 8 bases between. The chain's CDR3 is CASSYTRDSGNTIYF. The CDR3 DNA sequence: TGTGCCAGCAGTTACACTAGGGACTCTGGAAACACCATATATTTT.

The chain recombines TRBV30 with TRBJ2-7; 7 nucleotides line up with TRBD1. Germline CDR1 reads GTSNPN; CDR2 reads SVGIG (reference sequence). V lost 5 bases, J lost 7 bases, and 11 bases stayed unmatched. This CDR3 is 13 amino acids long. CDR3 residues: CAWEGAAPGEQYF. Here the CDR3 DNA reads TGTGCCTGGGAGGGGGCGGCCCCCGGGGAGCAGTACTTC.

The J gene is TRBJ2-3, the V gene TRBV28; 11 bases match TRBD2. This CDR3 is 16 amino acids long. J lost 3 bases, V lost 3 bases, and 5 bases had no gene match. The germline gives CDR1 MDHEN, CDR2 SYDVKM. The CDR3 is CASSFLSGRGTDTQYF. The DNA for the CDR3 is TGTGCCAGCAGTTTCCTTAGCGGGAGGGGGACAGATACGCAGTATTTT.

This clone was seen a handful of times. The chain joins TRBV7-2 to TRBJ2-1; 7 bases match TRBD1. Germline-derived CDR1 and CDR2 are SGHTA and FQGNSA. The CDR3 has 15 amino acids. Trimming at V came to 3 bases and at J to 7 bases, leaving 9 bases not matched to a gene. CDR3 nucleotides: TGTGCCAGCAGCTTCGGGATTGACAGGGCTAATGAGCAGTTCTTC. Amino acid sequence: CASSFGIDRANEQFF.